The clone carrying this T cell receptor beta chain has just a few counts. The antigen remains unidentified. As the method for making TCR beta libraries, quantitative 5'-RACE with molecular barcodes was used. TCRdb re-derived calls from the 5' RACE reads in MiXCR, one entry per CDR3 protein. Of around 39,000 distinct CDR3 sequences in the sample, roughly 12% are singletons; the top ten hold more than 25%. The V gene's germline CDR1 is MNHEY and CDR2 SMNVEV (reference sequence). The CDR3 is 16 residues long. Losses at the gene ends were 5 bases for V and 4 bases for J; bases not matched to a gene: 14. The sample comes from a study of CD8 T cells in ankylosing spondylitis. Study-wide results and caveats: As for the disease-linked clones, they showed a CD8+ phenotype and occurred at relatively low frequencies in peripheral blood. The authors reported significant enrichment of disease-linked clones in matched ankylosing spondylitis synovial fluid. Within ankylosing spondylitis blood, a TCR beta motif made up of eight highly homologous variants appeared to be characteristic.

Material for sequencing was synovial fluid, either unsorted or a sorted T cell fraction (not recorded which). The source of this sequence is a male donor with ankylosing spondylitis. V and J are TRBV27 and TRBJ2-7, with 7 bases lining up with TRBD2. The CDR3 DNA is TGTGCCAGCAGTCCCCGCCGGGGGGTTCCCCTTTACGAGCAGTACTTC. It codes for CASSPRRGVPLYEQYF.